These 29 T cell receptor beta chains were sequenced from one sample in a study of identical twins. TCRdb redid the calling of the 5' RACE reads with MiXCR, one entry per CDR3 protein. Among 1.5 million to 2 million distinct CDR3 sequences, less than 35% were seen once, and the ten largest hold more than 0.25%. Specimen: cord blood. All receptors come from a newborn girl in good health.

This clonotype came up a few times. The CDR3: CASSYLRRDEKLFF. CDR3 DNA sequence: TGTGCCAGCAGTTACCTCCGACGGGATGAAAAACTGTTTTTT. This sequence joins TRBV6-2 or TRBV6-3 and TRBJ1-4; no definite D call. Per the germline V gene, CDR1 is MNHEY and CDR2 is SVGEGT. V was shortened by 2 bases and J by 6 bases, with 10 bases between the two germline ends. The CDR3 runs 14 residues.

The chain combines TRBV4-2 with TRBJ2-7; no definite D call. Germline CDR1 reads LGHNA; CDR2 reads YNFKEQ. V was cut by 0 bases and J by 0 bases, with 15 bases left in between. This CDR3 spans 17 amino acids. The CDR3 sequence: CASSQDGDSSFSYEQYF. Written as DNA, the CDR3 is TGTGCCAGCAGCCAAGATGGGGATAGCTCATTCTCCTACGAGCAGTACTTC.

The DNA of the CDR3 is TGTGCCAGCAGTGAAAACAGGGAACCCTACGGCTACACCTTC. This encodes CASSENREPYGYTF. The gene calls are TRBV25-1 and TRBJ1-2; the D gene is possibly TRBD1 (6 bases). Between the trimmed V and J ends, which lost 2 bases and 8 bases, there was a span of 15 bases. The CDR3 sequence is 14 residues long. The germline CDR1 and CDR2 sequences are MGHDK and SYGVNS.

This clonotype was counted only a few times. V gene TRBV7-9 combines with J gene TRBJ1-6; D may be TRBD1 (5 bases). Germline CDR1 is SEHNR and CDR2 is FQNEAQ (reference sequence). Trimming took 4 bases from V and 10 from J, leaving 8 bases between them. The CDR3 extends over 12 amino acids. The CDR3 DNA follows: TGTGCCAGCAGCTCTTCAGGGTCACCCCTCCACTTT. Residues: CASSSSGSPLHF. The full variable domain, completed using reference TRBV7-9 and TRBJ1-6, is DTGVSQNPRHKITKRGQNVTFRCDPISEHNRLYWYRQTLGQGPEFLTYFQNEAQLEKSRLLSDRFSAERPKGSFSTLEIQRTEQGDSAMYLCASSSSGSPLHFGNGTRLTVT.

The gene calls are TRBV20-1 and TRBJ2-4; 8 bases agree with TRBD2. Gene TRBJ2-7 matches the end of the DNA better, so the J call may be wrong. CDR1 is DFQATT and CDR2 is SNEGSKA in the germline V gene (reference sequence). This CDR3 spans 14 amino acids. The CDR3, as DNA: TGCAGTGCTAGAGAAGGGACTAGACCCTACGAGCAGTACTTC. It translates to CSAREGTRPYEQYF.

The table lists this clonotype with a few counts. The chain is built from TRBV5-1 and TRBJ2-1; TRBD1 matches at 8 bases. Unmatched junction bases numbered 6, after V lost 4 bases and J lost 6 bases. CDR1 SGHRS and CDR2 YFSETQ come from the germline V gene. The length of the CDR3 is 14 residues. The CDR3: CASSTTGATNEQFF. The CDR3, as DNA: TGCGCCAGCAGCACGACAGGGGCTACCAATGAGCAGTTCTTC.

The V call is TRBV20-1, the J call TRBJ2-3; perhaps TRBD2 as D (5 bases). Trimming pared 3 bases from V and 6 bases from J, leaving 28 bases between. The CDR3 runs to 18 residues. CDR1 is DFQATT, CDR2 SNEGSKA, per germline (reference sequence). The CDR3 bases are TGCAGTGCTAGCACAAAGCGGCTACTGCCGATGTCGGGGGATACGCAGTATTTT. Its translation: CSASTKRLLPMSGDTQYF.

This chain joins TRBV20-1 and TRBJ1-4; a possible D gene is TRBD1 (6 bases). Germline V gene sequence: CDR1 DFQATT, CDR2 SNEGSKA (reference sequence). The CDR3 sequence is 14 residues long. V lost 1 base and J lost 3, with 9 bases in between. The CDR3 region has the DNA TGCAGTGCTAGAGGGGGGGCATCTAATGAAAAACTGTTTTTT. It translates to CSARGGASNEKLFF.

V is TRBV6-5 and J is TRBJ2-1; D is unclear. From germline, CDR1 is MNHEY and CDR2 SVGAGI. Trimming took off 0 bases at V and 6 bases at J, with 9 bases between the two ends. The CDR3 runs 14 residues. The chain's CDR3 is CASSYSPWPNEQFF. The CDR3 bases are TGTGCCAGCAGTTACTCACCGTGGCCCAATGAGCAGTTCTTC.

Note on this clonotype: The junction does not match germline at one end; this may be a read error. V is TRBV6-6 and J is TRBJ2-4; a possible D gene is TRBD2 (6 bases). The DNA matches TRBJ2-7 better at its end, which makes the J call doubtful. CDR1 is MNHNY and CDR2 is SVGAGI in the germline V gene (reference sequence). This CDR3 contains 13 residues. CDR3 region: CACSRDLYYEQYF. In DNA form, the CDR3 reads TGTGCCTGCAGTCGGGACTTGTACTACGAGCAGTACTTC.

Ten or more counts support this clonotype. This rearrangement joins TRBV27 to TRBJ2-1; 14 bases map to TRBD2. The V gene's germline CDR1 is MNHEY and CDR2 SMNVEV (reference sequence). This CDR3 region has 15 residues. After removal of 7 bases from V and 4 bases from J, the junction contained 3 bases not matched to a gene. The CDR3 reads CASKGTSGSYNEQFF. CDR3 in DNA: TGTGCCAGCAAGGGGACTAGCGGGAGTTACAATGAGCAGTTCTTC.

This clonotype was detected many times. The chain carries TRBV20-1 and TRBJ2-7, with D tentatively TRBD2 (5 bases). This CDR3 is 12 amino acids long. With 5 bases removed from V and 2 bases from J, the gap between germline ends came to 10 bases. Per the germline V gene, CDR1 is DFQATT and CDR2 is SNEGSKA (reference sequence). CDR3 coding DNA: TGCAGTGCTCGGAGGAGGCCCTACGAGCAGTACTTC. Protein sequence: CSARRRPYEQYF.

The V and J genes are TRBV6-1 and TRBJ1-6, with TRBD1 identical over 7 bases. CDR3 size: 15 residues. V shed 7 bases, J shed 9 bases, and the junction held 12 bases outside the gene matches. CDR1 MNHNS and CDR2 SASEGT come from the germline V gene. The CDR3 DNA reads TGTGCCAGCATTTCAGGACAGGCCTGGAGTTCACCCCTCCACTTT. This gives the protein CASISGQAWSSPLHF.

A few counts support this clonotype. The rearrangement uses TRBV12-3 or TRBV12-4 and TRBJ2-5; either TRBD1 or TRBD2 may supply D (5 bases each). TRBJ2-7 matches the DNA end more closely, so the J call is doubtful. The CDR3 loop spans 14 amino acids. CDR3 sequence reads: CASSLAGVSREQYF. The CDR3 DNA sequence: TGTGCCAGCAGTTTAGCGGGGGTTAGCCGCGAGCAGTACTTC.

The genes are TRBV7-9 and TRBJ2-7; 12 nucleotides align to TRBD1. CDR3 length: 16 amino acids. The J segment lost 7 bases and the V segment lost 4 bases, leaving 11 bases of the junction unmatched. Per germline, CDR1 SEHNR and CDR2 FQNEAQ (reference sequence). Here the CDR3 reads CASSSGQGALHNEQYF. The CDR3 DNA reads TGTGCCAGCAGCTCGGGACAGGGGGCTCTACACAATGAGCAGTACTTC. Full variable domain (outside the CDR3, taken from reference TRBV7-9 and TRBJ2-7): DTGVSQNPRHKITKRGQNVTFRCDPISEHNRLYWYRQTLGQGPEFLTYFQNEAQLEKSRLLSDRFSAERPKGSFSTLEIQRTEQGDSAMYLCASSSGQGALHNEQYFGPGTRLTVT.

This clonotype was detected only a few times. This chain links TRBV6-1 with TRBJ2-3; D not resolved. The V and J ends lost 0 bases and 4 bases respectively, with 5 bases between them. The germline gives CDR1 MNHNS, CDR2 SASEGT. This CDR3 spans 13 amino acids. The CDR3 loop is CASSEARSDTQYF. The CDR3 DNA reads TGTGCCAGCAGTGAAGCTCGGTCAGATACGCAGTATTTT.

The CDR3 DNA reads TGCAGTGCCGCGGGGGGTTGGGTTAACTATGGCTACACCTTC. Amino acid sequence: CSAAGGWVNYGYTF. This rearrangement joins TRBV20-1 to TRBJ1-2, with D possibly being TRBD1 (5 bases). The CDR3 length is 14 residues. Trimming shortened V by 6 bases and J by 1 base, and 15 bases separated the two germline ends. Germline V CDR1 and CDR2: DFQATT, SNEGSKA (reference sequence).

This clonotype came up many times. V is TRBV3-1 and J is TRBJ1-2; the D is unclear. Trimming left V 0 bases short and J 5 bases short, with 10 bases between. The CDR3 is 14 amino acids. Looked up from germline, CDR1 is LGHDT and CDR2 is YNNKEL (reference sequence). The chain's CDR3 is CASSQELGSYGYTF. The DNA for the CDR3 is TGTGCCAGCAGCCAAGAATTGGGGTCGTATGGCTACACCTTC.

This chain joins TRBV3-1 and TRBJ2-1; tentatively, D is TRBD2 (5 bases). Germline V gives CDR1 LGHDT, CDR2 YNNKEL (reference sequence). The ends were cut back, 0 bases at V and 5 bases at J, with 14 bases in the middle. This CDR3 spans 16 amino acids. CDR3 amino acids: CASSQESASRDNEQFF. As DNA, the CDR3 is TGTGCCAGCAGCCAAGAGTCGGCTAGCCGAGACAATGAGCAGTTCTTC.

The DNA for the CDR3 is TGTGCCAGCAGCTTTAGCGGGAGTGGGAGCACAGATACGCAGTATTTT. Its protein product is CASSFSGSGSTDTQYF. The chain combines TRBV9 with TRBJ2-3; 9 positions match TRBD2. V lost 4 bases to trimming and J lost 0 bases; unmatched junction nucleotides: 6. The CDR3 is made up of 16 amino acids. The germline gives CDR1 SGDLS, CDR2 YYNGEE.

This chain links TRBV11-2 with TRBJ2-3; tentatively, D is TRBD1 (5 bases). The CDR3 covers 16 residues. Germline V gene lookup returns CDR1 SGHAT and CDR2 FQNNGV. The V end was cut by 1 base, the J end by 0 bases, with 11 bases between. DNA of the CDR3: TGTGCCAGCAGCTTAGGGTGGGGCCTAAGCACAGATACGCAGTATTTT. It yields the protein CASSLGWGLSTDTQYF.

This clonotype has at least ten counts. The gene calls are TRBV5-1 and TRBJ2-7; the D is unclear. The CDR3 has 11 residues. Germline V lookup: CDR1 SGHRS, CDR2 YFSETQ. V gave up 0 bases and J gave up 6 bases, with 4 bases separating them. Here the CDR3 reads CASSLEAEQYF. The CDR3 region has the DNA TGCGCCAGCAGCTTGGAGGCCGAGCAGTACTTC.

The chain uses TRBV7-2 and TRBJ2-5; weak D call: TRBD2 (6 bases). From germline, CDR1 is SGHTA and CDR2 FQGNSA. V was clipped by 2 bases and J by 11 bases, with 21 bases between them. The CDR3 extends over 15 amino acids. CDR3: CASSLRPYSGNEQYF. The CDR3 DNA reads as TGTGCCAGCAGCTTACGGCCCTATAGCGGAAATGAGCAGTACTTC. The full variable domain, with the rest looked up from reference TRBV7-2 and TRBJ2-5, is GAGVSQSPSNKVTEKGKDVELRCDPISGHTALYWYRQSLGQGLEFLIYFQGNSAPDKSGLPSDRFSAERTGGSVSTLTIQRTQQEDSAVYLCASSLRPYSGNEQYFGPGTRLLVL.

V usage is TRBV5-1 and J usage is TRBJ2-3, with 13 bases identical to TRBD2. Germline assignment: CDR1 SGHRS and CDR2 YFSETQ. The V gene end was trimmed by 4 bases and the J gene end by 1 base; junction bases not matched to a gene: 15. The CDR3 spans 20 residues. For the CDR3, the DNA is TGCGCCAGCAGCGCACGACTAGCGGGAGGATTGACGCTCCGCACAGATACGCAGTATTTT. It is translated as CASSARLAGGLTLRTDTQYF. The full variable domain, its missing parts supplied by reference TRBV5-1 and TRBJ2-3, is KAGVTQTPRYLIKTRGQQVTLSCSPISGHRSVSWYQQTPGQGLQFLFEYFSETQRNKGNFPGRFSGRQFSNSRSEMNVSTLELGDSALYLCASSARLAGGLTLRTDTQYFGPGTRLTVL.

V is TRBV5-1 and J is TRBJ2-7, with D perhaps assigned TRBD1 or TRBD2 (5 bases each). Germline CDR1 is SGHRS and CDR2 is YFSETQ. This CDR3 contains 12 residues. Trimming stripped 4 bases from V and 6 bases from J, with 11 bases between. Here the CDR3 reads CASSREGTEQYF. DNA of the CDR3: TGCGCCAGCAGCCGAGAAGGGACCGAGCAGTACTTC.

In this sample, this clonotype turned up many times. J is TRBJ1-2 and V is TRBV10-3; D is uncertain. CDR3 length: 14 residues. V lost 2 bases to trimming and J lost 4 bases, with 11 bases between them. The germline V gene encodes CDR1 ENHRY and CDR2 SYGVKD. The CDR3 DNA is TGTGCCATCAGTGAGGGGCCAGACCGCTATGGCTACACCTTC. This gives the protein CAISEGPDRYGYTF.

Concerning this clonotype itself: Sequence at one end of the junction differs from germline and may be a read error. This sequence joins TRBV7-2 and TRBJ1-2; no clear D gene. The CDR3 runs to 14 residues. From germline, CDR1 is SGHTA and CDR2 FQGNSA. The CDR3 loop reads CASSLAQFNYGCTF. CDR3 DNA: TGTGCCAGCAGCTTAGCCCAGTTTAACTATGGCTGCACCTTC. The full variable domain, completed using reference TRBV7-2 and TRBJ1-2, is GAGVSQSPSNKVTEKGKDVELRCDPISGHTALYWYRQSLGQGLEFLIYFQGNSAPDKSGLPSDRFSAERTGGSVSTLTIQRTQQEDSAVYLCASSLAQFNYGCTFGSGTRLTVV.

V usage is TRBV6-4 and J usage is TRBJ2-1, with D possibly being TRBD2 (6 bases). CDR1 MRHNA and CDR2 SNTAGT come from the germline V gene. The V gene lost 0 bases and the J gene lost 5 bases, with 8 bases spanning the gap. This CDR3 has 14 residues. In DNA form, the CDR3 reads TGTGCCAGCAGTGACTCCGGGGGTCACAATGAGCAGTTCTTC. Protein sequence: CASSDSGGHNEQFF.

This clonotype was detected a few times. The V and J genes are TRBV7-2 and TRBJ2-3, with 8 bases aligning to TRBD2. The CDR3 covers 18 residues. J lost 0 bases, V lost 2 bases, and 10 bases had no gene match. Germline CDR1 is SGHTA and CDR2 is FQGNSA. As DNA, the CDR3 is TGTGCCAGCAGCTTATTGGGCGGGAGGTACACTAGCACAGATACGCAGTATTTT. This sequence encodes CASSLLGGRYTSTDTQYF.